The 12 T cell receptor beta chains below all came from one sample that was sequenced in a study of cytomegalovirus exposure and HLA in healthy donors. Sequencing used immunoSEQ multiplex PCR; TCRdb keeps in-frame clones, though not all of them. This sample has more than 110,000 clones; almost 90% occur once, and the top ten carry approximately 8.5%. Sequences were obtained from PBMCs. These TCRs come from a woman aged 18-29 years in good health and CMV-seropositive.

The chain links TRBV5-1 to TRBJ2-1; 10 bases align to TRBD2. Germline-derived CDR1 and CDR2 are SGHRS and YFSETQ. The CDR3 length is 17 residues. With 4 bases clipped from V and 0 bases from J, the junction kept 7 bases outside the gene matches. The CDR3 spells CASSPLAGESSYNEQFF. The CDR3 nucleotides read TGCGCCAGCAGCCCTCTAGCGGGGGAAAGCTCCTACAATGAGCAGTTCTTC.

The V call is TRBV18, the J call TRBJ1-2; TRBD1 might be the D (6 bases). This CDR3 is 14 amino acids long. The germline CDR1 and CDR2 sequences are KGHSH and LQKENI. Trimming took off 0 bases at V and 6 bases at J, with 11 bases between the two ends. CDR3 coding DNA: TGTGCCAGCTCACCACCCGGGGGGCGCGATGGCTACACCTTC. Translation: CASSPPGGRDGYTF.

This chain uses TRBV11-2 with TRBJ1-1; D is possibly TRBD1 (6 bases). Germline lookup yields CDR1 SGHAT and CDR2 FQNNGV. Trimming pared 1 base from V and 3 bases from J, leaving 6 bases between. This CDR3 spans 13 amino acids. CDR3: CASSLGTDTEAFF. As DNA, the CDR3 is TGTGCCAGCAGCTTAGGGACAGACACTGAAGCTTTCTTT.

V is TRBV18 and J is TRBJ1-3; D unresolved. Germline values: CDR1 KGHSH, CDR2 LQKENI. Trimming pared 6 bases from V and 0 bases from J, leaving 15 bases between. There are 16 residues in the CDR3. The CDR3 protein is CASSRQNGVSGNTIYF. Written as DNA, the CDR3 is TGTGCCAGCTCTCGTCAGAACGGAGTCTCTGGAAACACCATATATTTT.

The V call is TRBV4-3, the J call TRBJ1-4; 7 bases are shared with TRBD1. Looked up from germline, CDR1 is LGHNA and CDR2 is YSLEER. The length of the CDR3 is 16 residues. Trimming cost V 3 bases and J 9 bases; bases outside gene matches: 13. The CDR3, as DNA: TGCGCCAGCAGCCAGTCGATCGCCGGGACAGATAAAAAACTGTTTTTT. This gives the protein CASSQSIAGTDKKLFF.

The chain uses TRBV4-1 and TRBJ1-4, with TRBD1 identical over 7 bases. The V segment lost 2 bases and the J segment 7 bases; nucleotides outside the gene matches: 1. Germline V gene sequence: CDR1 MGHRA, CDR2 YSYEKL. This CDR3 comprises 13 residues. As DNA, the CDR3 is TGCGCCAGCAGCCAAAACAGGGGTGAAAAACTGTTTTTT. As protein: CASSQNRGEKLFF.

This chain uses TRBV4-1 with TRBJ1-4; 12 bases agree with TRBD1. The length of the CDR3 is 14 residues. V trimming: 3 bases; J trimming: 11 bases; junction bases outside the gene matches: 4. Germline CDR1 MGHRA, CDR2 YSYEKL. The CDR3 loop reads CASSQGQGARKLFF. The CDR3 nucleotides are TGCGCCAGCAGCCAGGGACAGGGGGCACGGAAACTGTTTTTT.

This chain connects TRBV6-1 to TRBJ2-3, with TRBD2 matching 11 bases. Trimming at V came to 10 bases and at J to 5 bases, leaving 11 bases not matched to a gene. The CDR3 contains 15 residues. Per the germline V gene, CDR1 is MNHNS and CDR2 is SASEGT. The CDR3 loop is CATKTSGSRKDTQYF. The CDR3 DNA follows: TGTGCCACCAAAACTAGCGGGAGTCGGAAAGATACGCAGTATTTT.

The genes are TRBV19 and TRBJ1-5; D is unclear. CDR1 LNHDA and CDR2 SQIVND come from the germline V gene (reference sequence). The CDR3 sequence is 13 residues long. V was cut by 6 bases and J by 4 bases, with 10 bases left in between. CDR3 in DNA: TGTGCCAGTAGGAGGCAGAGGAATCAGCCCCAGCATTTT. It specifies CASRRQRNQPQHF.

The rearrangement joins TRBV18 to TRBJ2-1; weak D call: TRBD1 (7 bases). V was trimmed by 3 bases and J by 5 bases, leaving 14 bases between them. The CDR3 covers 15 residues. Germline CDR1 reads KGHSH; CDR2 reads LQKENI. The CDR3 sequence is CASSPAGQQNNEQFF. DNA of the CDR3: TGTGCCAGCTCACCGGCGGGACAGCAGAACAATGAGCAGTTCTTC. Full variable domain (rest looked up from reference TRBV18 and TRBJ2-1): NAGVMQNPRHLVRRRGQEARLRCSPMKGHSHVYWYRQLPEEGLKFMVYLQKENIIDESGMPKERFSAEFPKEGPSILRIQQVVRGDSAAYFCASSPAGQQNNEQFFGPGTRLTVL.

The table lists this clone with a few counts. The chain employs TRBV15 and TRBJ1-5; 7 bases line up with TRBD1. The germline gives CDR1 LNHNV, CDR2 YYDKDF (reference sequence). Trimming at V came to 2 bases and at J to 8 bases, leaving 6 bases not matched to a gene. The CDR3 spans 14 residues. CDR3 nucleotides: TGTGCCACCAGCAGACAAGGTCAGGGGGAGCCCCAGCATTTT. Residues: CATSRQGQGEPQHF.

The rearrangement joins TRBV27 to TRBJ2-2, with D perhaps matching TRBD1 (6 bases). Germline V gives CDR1 MNHEY, CDR2 SMNVEV (reference sequence). The CDR3 length is 14 residues. V lost 3 bases and J 1 base, leaving 6 bases between the germline ends. CDR3 residues: CASSLDRNTGELFF. As DNA, the CDR3 is TGTGCCAGCAGTTTGGACAGGAACACCGGGGAGCTGTTTTTT.